A single sample is the source of the 13 T cell receptor beta chains below, sequenced in a study of breast tumors, draining lymph nodes, adjacent tissues. Axillary draining lymph nodes of breast cancer patients supplied the node samples. Via MiXCR, TCRdb re-called the multiplex PCR reads, giving one row per CDR3 protein. The sample has 200,000 to 300,000 distinct CDR3 sequences, over 25% seen once. Sequences were obtained from axillary lymph node tissue. The receptor source for this set is a female donor with breast cancer. Some clones in this sample may be carry-over from other donors' samples.

Notes on this clonotype: Since the CDR3 does not end with the conserved phenylalanine or tryptophan, this likely comes from a read error. The chain recombines TRBV11-1 with TRBJ1-6; TRBD1 matches at 11 bases. After removal of 3 bases from V and 9 bases from J, the junction contained 7 bases not matched to a gene. Germline CDR1 and CDR2: SGHAT and FQDESV (reference sequence). The CDR3 loop spans 16 amino acids. This CDR3 is CASSFLAGTGGSPLHS. The CDR3 nucleotides read TGTGCCAGCAGCTTTCTTGCCGGGACAGGGGGTTCACCCCTCCACTCT.

This clonotype showed up many times. The V and J genes are TRBV9 and TRBJ2-1, with 8 bases fitting TRBD1. The CDR3 length is 15 residues. CDR1 is SGDLS and CDR2 is YYNGEE in the germline V gene. The V segment lost 3 bases and the J segment 4 bases; nucleotides outside the gene matches: 6. CDR3 sequence: CASSGGQGRYNEQFF. DNA of the CDR3: TGTGCCAGCAGCGGCGGACAGGGTAGATACAATGAGCAGTTCTTC.

The chain links TRBV2 to TRBJ1-1; no definite D call. Germline assignment: CDR1 SNHLY and CDR2 FYNNEI. The CDR3 totals 13 residues. V lost 6 bases, J lost 1 base, and 9 bases lay in between. The CDR3 loop reads CASRRTTNTEAFF. For the CDR3, the DNA is TGTGCCAGCAGAAGGACTACGAACACTGAAGCTTTCTTT.

The genes are TRBV20-1 and TRBJ2-7; D call uncertain. There are 15 residues in the CDR3. Germline V gene lookup returns CDR1 DFQATT and CDR2 SNEGSKA (reference sequence). Trimming pared 0 bases from V and 2 bases from J, leaving 14 bases between. The CDR3 region is CSARDRASGPYEQYF. CDR3 DNA: TGCAGTGCTAGAGATCGGGCTAGTGGCCCCTACGAGCAGTACTTC.

At least ten counts were recorded for this clonotype. This chain connects TRBV7-8 to TRBJ2-3; D might be TRBD2 (5 bases). The germline CDR1 and CDR2 sequences are SGHVS and FQNEAQ. V shed 1 base and J shed 2 bases, with 7 bases lying between them. The CDR3 runs 14 residues. The CDR3 DNA reads as TGTGCCAGCAGCTTAGACGGGAACACAGATACGCAGTATTTT. It encodes CASSLDGNTDTQYF. Using reference TRBV7-8 and TRBJ2-3 for the parts outside the CDR3, the full variable domain is GAGVSQSPRYKVAKRGQDVALRCDPISGHVSLFWYQQALGQGPEFLTYFQNEAQLDKSGLPSDRFFAERPEGSVSTLKIQRTQQEDSAVYLCASSLDGNTDTQYFGPGTRLTVL.

J is TRBJ2-7 and V is TRBV27; 7 bases align to TRBD2. The CDR3 is made up of 14 amino acids. Germline V gene data show CDR1 as MNHEY and CDR2 as SMNVEV (reference sequence). Trimming cost V 6 bases and J 2 bases; bases outside gene matches: 7. CDR3 coding DNA: TGTGCCAGCAGGGGTTCGGGGACTACCTACGAGCAGTACTTC. The encoded protein is CASRGSGTTYEQYF.

V gene TRBV6-5 combines with J gene TRBJ2-1; a weak D match, TRBD1 (6 bases). CDR1 and CDR2 (germline): MNHEY, SVGAGI. V was clipped by 7 bases and J by 0 bases, with 13 bases between them. The CDR3 consists of 15 residues. CDR3 DNA: TGTGCCAGCATGACACAGGGATACTCCTACAATGAGCAGTTCTTC. Translating gives CASMTQGYSYNEQFF.

About this clonotype itself: The junction departs from the called germline gene at one end, perhaps through a read error. The chain links TRBV7-9 to TRBJ2-2; 10 bases are a match to TRBD2. Germline-derived CDR1 and CDR2 are SEHNR and FQNEAQ (reference sequence). This CDR3 comprises 19 residues. The CDR3 here is CASSWTSGSGGTNSGELFF. Here the CDR3 DNA reads TGTGCCAGCAGCTGGACCTCAGGTAGCGGGGGGACGAACTCCGGGGAGCTGTTTTTT.

This clonotype was picked up many times. This sequence joins TRBV4-1 and TRBJ2-1; 13 bases fit TRBD2. V shed 5 bases and J 9 bases; nucleotides not matched to a gene: 7. Germline loops: CDR1 MGHRA, CDR2 YSYEKL. The CDR3 has 15 amino acids. The CDR3 nucleotides are TGCGCCAGCAGCTCACTAGCGGGAGGGCCCCGTGAGCAGTTCTTC. Encoded protein: CASSSLAGGPREQFF.

The sample holds many counts of this clonotype. The chain recombines TRBV20-1 with TRBJ2-3, with D possibly TRBD2 on 5 matching bases. CDR3 length: 16 amino acids. CDR1 and CDR2 (germline): DFQATT, SNEGSKA (reference sequence). V was cut by 0 bases and J by 2 bases, with 15 bases left in between. For the CDR3, the DNA is TGCAGTGCTAGAGATCCGGCAGCGGTAATCACAGATACGCAGTATTTT. It specifies CSARDPAAVITDTQYF.

This clonotype was counted at least ten times. V gene TRBV7-3 combines with J gene TRBJ2-1; 9 positions agree with TRBD2. Germline V gene lookup returns CDR1 SGHTA and CDR2 FQGTGA. The CDR3 spans 14 residues. V was clipped by 1 base and J by 10 bases; unmatched bases: 5. CDR3 DNA sequence: TGTGCCAGCAGCTTAAATCTAGCGGGGCGAGAGCAGTTCTTC. Translating it yields CASSLNLAGREQFF.

This clonotype showed up just a few times. Here the CDR3 reads CASSESLGPSGAQYF. Written as DNA, the CDR3 is TGTGCCAGCAGCGAATCCCTGGGTCCTTCCGGGGCCCAGTACTTC. The chain combines TRBV3-1 with TRBJ2-5; maybe TRBD2 (5 bases). V lost 5 bases and J lost 9, with 22 bases in between. Germline CDR1 is LGHDT and CDR2 is YNNKEL (reference sequence). The CDR3 is made up of 15 amino acids.

This clonotype came up many times. The V call is TRBV7-9, the J call TRBJ2-7; D may correspond to TRBD1 or TRBD2 (5 bases each). The CDR3 extends over 17 amino acids. Germline loops: CDR1 SEHNR, CDR2 FQNEAQ (reference sequence). With 3 bases removed from V and 2 bases from J, the gap between germline ends came to 20 bases. CDR3 sequence reads: CASSFAPGTGITYEQYF. The CDR3 nucleotides are TGTGCCAGCAGCTTTGCCCCCGGGACCGGGATTACCTACGAGCAGTACTTC.